A single sample gave rise to the 27 T cell receptor beta chains below, sequenced in a study of cytomegalovirus exposure and HLA in healthy donors. The study ran its PCR with 60 Vbeta and 13 Jbeta primers. Assay used: immunoSEQ multiplex PCR; TCRdb lists only in-frame clones, some missing. The sample carries 200,000 to 250,000 clones, 60% to 85% recorded once. The sequenced material came from PBMCs. Receptors were obtained from a man in his forties in good health and CMV-seronegative.

The J gene is TRBJ2-7, the V gene TRBV10-3; D is uncertain. Germline loops: CDR1 ENHRY, CDR2 SYGVKD. CDR3 length equals 12 residues. Trimming cost V 3 bases and J 6 bases, with 9 bases left between them. CDR3 sequence reads: CAISESSREQYF. The CDR3 DNA sequence: TGTGCCATCAGTGAATCTTCCCGCGAGCAGTACTTC.

The chain couples TRBV28 to TRBJ2-7; tentative D call: TRBD1 (6 bases). The CDR3 has 13 residues. From germline, CDR1 is MDHEN and CDR2 SYDVKM. Trimming pared 5 bases from V and 1 base from J, leaving 9 bases between. The CDR3 DNA reads as TGTGCCAGCAGTCCCGGACAGTCCTACGAGCAGTACTTC. Translated: CASSPGQSYEQYF.

This sequence joins TRBV14 and TRBJ2-7; 7 bases fit TRBD1. From germline, CDR1 is SGHDN and CDR2 FVKESK. Trimming at V came to 2 bases and at J to 5 bases, leaving 9 bases not matched to a gene. CDR3 size: 15 residues. The CDR3: CASSQFETGLHEQYF. In DNA, the CDR3 is TGTGCCAGCAGCCAATTCGAGACAGGGTTACACGAGCAGTACTTC.

The CDR3 reads CASSLYVSRSYNEQFF. The CDR3 DNA sequence: TGTGCCAGCAGCTTATATGTCTCCCGGAGCTACAATGAGCAGTTCTTC. The J gene is TRBJ2-1, the V gene TRBV7-9, with D hard to call. CDR3 length: 16 amino acids. V was cut by 2 bases and J by 3 bases, with 14 bases left in between. The germline V gene encodes CDR1 SEHNR and CDR2 FQNEAQ (reference sequence).

In DNA form, the CDR3 reads TGCGCCAGCAGCCAAGATCCCGTCGGGGGCTACACCTTC. This translates into CASSQDPVGGYTF. The V gene is TRBV4-1, the J gene TRBJ1-2; D ambiguous. CDR1 is MGHRA and CDR2 is YSYEKL in the germline V gene. Trimming pared 0 bases from V and 8 bases from J, leaving 10 bases between. The CDR3 extends over 13 amino acids.

The V gene is TRBV27, the J gene TRBJ2-7, with TRBD2 as a possible D gene (7 bases). The CDR3 runs to 14 residues. Germline V gives CDR1 MNHEY, CDR2 SMNVEV (reference sequence). V lost 3 bases and J lost 2, with 11 bases in between. The CDR3 bases are TGTGCCAGCAGTTTCAGGGAGGGGGCCTACGAGCAGTACTTC. Encoded protein: CASSFREGAYEQYF.

The chain uses TRBV27 and TRBJ1-1; D might be TRBD1 (5 bases). CDR3 size: 15 residues. CDR1 MNHEY and CDR2 SMNVEV come from the germline V gene (reference sequence). V lost 0 bases and J lost 0, with 8 bases in between. CDR3 sequence reads: CASSLSAGLNTEAFF. Here the CDR3 DNA reads TGTGCCAGCAGTTTATCGGCAGGGTTGAACACTGAAGCTTTCTTT.

V usage is TRBV5-8 and J usage is TRBJ1-5; D might be TRBD1 (5 bases). V lost 0 bases and J lost 10, with 11 bases in between. Germline V gene data show CDR1 as SGHTS and CDR2 as YDEGEE. The CDR3 covers 13 residues. The CDR3 DNA reads TGTGCCAGCAGCTTGGGGGGACTTGAACCCCAGCATTTT. Translated: CASSLGGLEPQHF.

The chain carries TRBV9 and TRBJ2-1; 12 nucleotides match TRBD2. The ends lost 7 bases at V and 7 bases at J; junction bases unmatched: 9. The CDR3 has 15 residues. Germline CDR1 is SGDLS and CDR2 is YYNGEE. DNA of the CDR3: TGTGCCAGCCAGCCTTGGACTAGCGGGATTAATGAGCAGTTCTTC. Translation gives CASQPWTSGINEQFF.

V and J are TRBV27 and TRBJ2-1; 8 bases agree with TRBD2. The CDR3 contains 15 residues. Germline CDR1 and CDR2: MNHEY and SMNVEV (reference sequence). The ends lost 4 bases at V and 5 bases at J; junction bases unmatched: 7. CDR3 sequence reads: CASSSQERGNNEQFF. CDR3 bases: TGTGCCAGCAGTTCCCAGGAGCGGGGGAACAATGAGCAGTTCTTC.

This clone was picked up a small number of times. The genes are TRBV29-1 and TRBJ2-3; a weak D match, TRBD2 (6 bases). Trimming shortened V by 1 base and J by 5 bases, and 10 bases separated the two germline ends. The germline V gene has CDR1 SQVTM and CDR2 ANQGSEA. This CDR3 region has 13 residues. Here the CDR3 DNA reads TGCAGCGTTGAAGCGGGAGCAGGAGATACGCAGTATTTT. As protein: CSVEAGAGDTQYF.

The chain combines TRBV30 with TRBJ1-2; D remains unclear. The CDR3 has 13 amino acids. Germline V gives CDR1 GTSNPN, CDR2 SVGIG (reference sequence). V was cut by 2 bases and J by 1 base, with 8 bases left in between. CDR3 bases: TGTGCCTGGAGTAGTGACTTTAACTATGGCTACACCTTC. Translating gives CAWSSDFNYGYTF.

V is TRBV7-2 and J is TRBJ2-5; 14 bases line up with TRBD2. Germline V CDR1 and CDR2: SGHTA, FQGNSA. The trim removed 5 bases at V and 5 bases at J, leaving 1 base unmatched. This CDR3 has 14 amino acids. The CDR3 protein is CASSRTSGRETQYF. CDR3 DNA: TGTGCCAGCAGCCGGACTAGCGGGAGGGAGACCCAGTACTTC.

The gene calls are TRBV28 and TRBJ2-5, with TRBD1 matching over 8 bases. The V gene's germline CDR1 is MDHEN and CDR2 SYDVKM. This CDR3 is 14 amino acids long. Trimming at V came to 6 bases and at J to 5 bases, leaving 8 bases not matched to a gene. The DNA for the CDR3 is TGTGCCAGCAGCCGGACAGGGAGAGGCGAGACCCAGTACTTC. Protein: CASSRTGRGETQYF.

This rearrangement joins TRBV13 to TRBJ1-6; tentative D call: TRBD1 (5 bases). V lost 6 bases and J lost 0, with 9 bases in between. CDR3 length: 15 residues. Germline V gene lookup returns CDR1 PRHDT and CDR2 FYEKMQ (reference sequence). CDR3 amino acids: CASSRQSSYNSPLHF. DNA for the CDR3: TGTGCCAGCAGTCGACAGAGCTCCTATAATTCACCCCTCCACTTT.

The genes are TRBV11-3 and TRBJ1-2, with 9 bases aligning to TRBD1. The CDR3 has 16 residues. From germline, CDR1 is SGHNT and CDR2 YENEEA. The V segment lost 7 bases and the J segment 8 bases; nucleotides outside the gene matches: 17. CDR3 residues: CASTLRRGDRVEGYTF. The CDR3 coding sequence is TGTGCCAGCACCCTTAGGAGGGGGGACAGGGTGGAAGGCTACACCTTC.

The V gene is TRBV5-6, the J gene TRBJ2-7; 7 positions agree with TRBD2. The trim removed 1 base at V and 5 bases at J, leaving 12 bases unmatched. CDR1 is SGHDT and CDR2 is YYEEEE in the germline V gene. CDR3 size: 16 residues. Written as DNA, the CDR3 is TGTGCCAGCAGCTTGTTCCGGACTAGGACTTCCCACGAGCAGTACTTC. This gives the protein CASSLFRTRTSHEQYF.

The V and J genes are TRBV27 and TRBJ1-5; D perhaps matches TRBD1 (5 bases). Between the trimmed V and J ends, which lost 4 bases and 7 bases, there was a span of 5 bases. CDR1 is MNHEY and CDR2 is SMNVEV in the germline V gene (reference sequence). The CDR3 consists of 11 residues. The CDR3 DNA reads as TGTGCCAGCAGTTGGGGCCAGCCCCAGCATTTT. Its protein is CASSWGQPQHF.

The V and J genes are TRBV29-1 and TRBJ1-4; 9 bases fit TRBD1. Unmatched junction bases numbered 10, after V lost 0 bases and J lost 8 bases. The germline gives CDR1 SQVTM, CDR2 ANQGSEA. This CDR3 contains 16 residues. The CDR3 spells CSVEDGRNRGREKLFF. CDR3 sequence (DNA): TGCAGCGTTGAAGATGGGAGGAACAGGGGGCGCGAAAAACTGTTTTTT.

V and J are TRBV6-6 and TRBJ1-2, with D maybe TRBD1 (5 bases). Between the trimmed V and J ends, which lost 0 bases and 2 bases, there was a span of 10 bases. Germline V gene sequence: CDR1 MNHNY, CDR2 SVGAGI (reference sequence). The CDR3 totals 15 residues. CDR3 nucleotides: TGTGCCAGCAGTTACTCGATGGGGGGAAACTATGGCTACACCTTC. Its translation: CASSYSMGGNYGYTF.

This clone was recorded only once. The rearrangement uses TRBV12-5 and TRBJ2-1; TRBD2 matches at 7 bases. The length of the CDR3 is 15 residues. The J segment lost 0 bases and the V segment lost 6 bases, leaving 5 bases of the junction unmatched. CDR1 is LGHNT and CDR2 is FRNRAP in the germline V gene. CDR3 region: CASGGSGASYNEQFF. The CDR3 DNA sequence: TGTGCTAGTGGAGGAAGCGGGGCCTCCTACAATGAGCAGTTCTTC.

CDR3 in amino acids: CASSLSGTYNEQFF. As DNA, the CDR3 is TGTGCCAGCAGTCTAAGCGGGACCTACAATGAGCAGTTCTTC. The chain links TRBV6-1 to TRBJ2-1, with 7 bases fitting TRBD2. Per the germline V gene, CDR1 is MNHNS and CDR2 is SASEGT. With V trimmed by 5 bases and J by 2 bases, 3 bases remained unmatched. The CDR3 loop spans 14 amino acids.

The rearrangement uses TRBV11-3 and TRBJ1-1; tentative D call: TRBD1 (5 bases). CDR1 and CDR2 (germline): SGHNT, YENEEA. Trimming stripped 4 bases from V and 1 base from J, with 7 bases between. The length of the CDR3 is 13 residues. The CDR3 sequence: CASSSTENTEAFF. CDR3 nucleotides: TGTGCCAGCAGCTCGACAGAGAACACTGAAGCTTTCTTT.

The V and J genes are TRBV19 and TRBJ1-1; tentatively, D is TRBD1 (5 bases). V was trimmed by 3 bases and J by 0 bases, leaving 11 bases between them. The CDR3 has 15 residues. CDR1 and CDR2 (germline): LNHDA, SQIVND (reference sequence). As DNA, the CDR3 is TGTGCCAGTAGTATCCGACAGTCGATGAACACTGAAGCTTTCTTT. Translated: CASSIRQSMNTEAFF.

The V and J genes are TRBV4-3 and TRBJ2-5, with 9 bases fitting TRBD2. Looked up from germline, CDR1 is LGHNA and CDR2 is YSLEER. With 4 bases clipped from V and 5 bases from J, the junction kept 8 bases outside the gene matches. This CDR3 has 15 residues. The CDR3 nucleotides are TGCGCCAGCAGCCCGGGGCGGGGGGGCGGGGAGACCCAGTACTTC. Its translation is CASSPGRGGGETQYF.

The gene calls are TRBV7-6 and TRBJ1-1; D not certain. The CDR3 extends over 13 amino acids. Trimming took off 5 bases at V and 0 bases at J, with 7 bases between the two ends. The germline V gene encodes CDR1 SGHVS and CDR2 FNYEAQ. CDR3 nucleotides: TGTGCCAGCAGCCCGAGTATGAACACTGAAGCTTTCTTT. Protein product: CASSPSMNTEAFF.

This rearrangement joins TRBV4-1 to TRBJ1-2; 12 bases are a match to TRBD1. J lost 2 bases, V lost 1 base, and 8 bases had no gene match. Looked up from germline, CDR1 is MGHRA and CDR2 is YSYEKL. The CDR3 length is 18 residues. The CDR3 DNA is TGCGCCAGCAGCCAAGTCAGGGACAGGGGGCGAGGAAACTATGGCTACACCTTC. Residues: CASSQVRDRGRGNYGYTF.